This T cell receptor beta chain was found in a study of CD8+ T cells in alopecia areata. Study findings and constraints: In lesional scalp, particularly from alopecia totalis/universalis, clonality was higher than in normal scalp.

Treatment specified: oral pan-JAK inhibitor, 5-10 mg twice daily. Punch biopsies of lesional scalp, plus peripheral blood, were taken from alopecia areata patients. Both CD4+ and CD8+ T cells were separated by sorting PBMCs. Extracted RNA was reverse transcribed into cDNA, the sequencing template. The protocol was immunoSEQ multiplex PCR, while the TCRdb copy is restricted to in-frame clones and leaves out a portion. The repertoire holds 75,000 to 80,000 clones, about 71% seen once, with less than 25% in the top ten. Regarding this clone: The antigen is undetermined.

V shed 4 bases and J shed 1 base, with 13 bases lying between them. The CDR3 totals 15 residues. Germline V gives CDR1 SGHRS, CDR2 YFSETQ. The rearrangement uses TRBV5-1 and TRBJ2-3, with D possibly matching TRBD2 (6 bases). The sample consisted of CD8+ T cells sorted from blood, taken at week 24, from a patient treated with tofacitinib. The TCR comes from a human donor with alopecia areata. The CDR3, as DNA: TGCGCCAGCAGCCTTAGCGGTGGAGGCACAGATACGCAGTATTTT. Its translation is CASSLSGGGTDTQYF.